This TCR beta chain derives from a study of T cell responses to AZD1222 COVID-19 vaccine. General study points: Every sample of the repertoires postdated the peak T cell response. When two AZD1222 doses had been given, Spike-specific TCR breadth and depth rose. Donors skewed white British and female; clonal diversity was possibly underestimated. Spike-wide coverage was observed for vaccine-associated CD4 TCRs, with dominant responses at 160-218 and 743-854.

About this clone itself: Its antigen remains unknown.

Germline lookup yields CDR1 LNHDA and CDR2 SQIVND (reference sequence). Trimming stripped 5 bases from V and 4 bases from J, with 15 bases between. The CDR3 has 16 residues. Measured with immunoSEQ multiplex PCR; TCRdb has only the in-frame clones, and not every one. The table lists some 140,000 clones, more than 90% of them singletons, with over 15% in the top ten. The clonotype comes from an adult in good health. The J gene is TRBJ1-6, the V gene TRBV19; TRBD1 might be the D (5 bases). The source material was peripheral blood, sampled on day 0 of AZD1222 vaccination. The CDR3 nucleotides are TGTGCCAGTAGTTCGACCACCACAGGTTATAATTCACCCCTCCACTTT. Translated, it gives CASSSTTTGYNSPLHF.